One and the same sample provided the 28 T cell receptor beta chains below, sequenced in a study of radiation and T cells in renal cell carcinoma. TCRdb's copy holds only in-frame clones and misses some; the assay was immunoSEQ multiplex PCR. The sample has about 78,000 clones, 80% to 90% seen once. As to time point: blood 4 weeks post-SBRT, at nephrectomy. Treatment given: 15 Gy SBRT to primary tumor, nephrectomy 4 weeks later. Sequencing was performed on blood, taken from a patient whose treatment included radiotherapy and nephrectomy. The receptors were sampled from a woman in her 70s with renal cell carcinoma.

CDR3 region: CASSIAGSLGLAGNTGELFF. The CDR3 DNA reads TGTGCCAGTAGTATAGCTGGGAGCTTGGGACTAGCGGGGAACACCGGGGAGCTGTTTTTT. The rearrangement uses TRBV19 and TRBJ2-2; 12 positions agree with TRBD2. Germline values: CDR1 LNHDA, CDR2 SQIVND (reference sequence). The CDR3 contains 20 residues. Trimming took 1 base from V and 1 from J; bases not matched to a gene: 10.

CDR3 nucleotide sequence: TGTGCCAGCAGCTTATCGGTTAGCGGGGGCACAGATACGCAGTATTTT. Encoded protein: CASSLSVSGGTDTQYF. The chain combines TRBV7-9 with TRBJ2-3; the match to TRBD2 covers 8 bases. This CDR3 contains 16 residues. V was pared by 2 bases and J by 1 base, with 5 bases of the junction left unmatched. The germline V gene encodes CDR1 SEHNR and CDR2 FQNEAQ (reference sequence).

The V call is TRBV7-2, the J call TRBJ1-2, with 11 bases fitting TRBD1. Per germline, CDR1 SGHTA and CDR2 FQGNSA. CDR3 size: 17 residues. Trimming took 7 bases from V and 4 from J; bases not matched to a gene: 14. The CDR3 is CASNNLGAGTGGYGYTF. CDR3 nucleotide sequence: TGTGCCAGCAACAACTTAGGAGCGGGGACAGGGGGCTATGGCTACACCTTC. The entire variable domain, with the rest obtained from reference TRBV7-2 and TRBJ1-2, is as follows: GAGVSQSPSNKVTEKGKDVELRCDPISGHTALYWYRQSLGQGLEFLIYFQGNSAPDKSGLPSDRFSAERTGGSVSTLTIQRTQQEDSAVYLCASNNLGAGTGGYGYTFGSGTRLTVV.

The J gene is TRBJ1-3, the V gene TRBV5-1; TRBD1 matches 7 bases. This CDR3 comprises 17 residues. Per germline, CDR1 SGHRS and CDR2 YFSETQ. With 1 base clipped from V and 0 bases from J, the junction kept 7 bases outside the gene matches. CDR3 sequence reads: CASSLYQGDPSGNTIYF. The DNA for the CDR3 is TGCGCCAGCAGCTTGTATCAGGGGGATCCCTCTGGAAACACCATATATTTT. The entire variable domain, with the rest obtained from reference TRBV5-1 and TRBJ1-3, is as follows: KAGVTQTPRYLIKTRGQQVTLSCSPISGHRSVSWYQQTPGQGLQFLFEYFSETQRNKGNFPGRFSGRQFSNSRSEMNVSTLELGDSALYLCASSLYQGDPSGNTIYFGEGSWLTVV.

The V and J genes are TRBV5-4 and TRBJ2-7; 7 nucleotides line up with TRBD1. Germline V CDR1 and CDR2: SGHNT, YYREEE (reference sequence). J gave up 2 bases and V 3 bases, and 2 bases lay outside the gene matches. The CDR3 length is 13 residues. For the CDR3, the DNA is TGTGCCAGCAGCTCCGGGACAGCCTACGAGCAGTACTTC. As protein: CASSSGTAYEQYF.

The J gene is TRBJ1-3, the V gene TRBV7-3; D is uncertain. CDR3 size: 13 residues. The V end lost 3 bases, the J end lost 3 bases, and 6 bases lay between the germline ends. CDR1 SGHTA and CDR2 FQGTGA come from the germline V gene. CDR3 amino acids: CASSLSRGNTIYF. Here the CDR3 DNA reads TGTGCCAGCAGCTTGTCCCGTGGAAACACCATATATTTT.

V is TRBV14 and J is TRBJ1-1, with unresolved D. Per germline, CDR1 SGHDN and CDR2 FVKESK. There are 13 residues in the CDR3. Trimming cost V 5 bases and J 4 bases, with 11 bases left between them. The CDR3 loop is CASSSSTRTEAFF. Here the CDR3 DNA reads TGTGCCAGCAGCTCCTCGACCCGCACTGAAGCTTTCTTT.

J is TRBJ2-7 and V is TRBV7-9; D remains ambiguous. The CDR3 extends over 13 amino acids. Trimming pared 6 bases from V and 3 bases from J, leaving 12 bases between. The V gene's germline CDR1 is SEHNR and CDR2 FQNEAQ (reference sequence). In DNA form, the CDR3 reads TGTGCCAGCAGTCAATCTACTCACTACGAGCAGTACTTC. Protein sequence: CASSQSTHYEQYF.

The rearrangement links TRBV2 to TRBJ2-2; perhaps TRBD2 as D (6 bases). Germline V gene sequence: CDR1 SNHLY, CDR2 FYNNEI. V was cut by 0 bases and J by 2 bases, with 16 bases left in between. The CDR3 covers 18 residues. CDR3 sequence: CASSEATAAGLNTGELFF. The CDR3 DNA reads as TGTGCCAGCAGTGAAGCGACGGCAGCGGGCCTAAACACCGGGGAGCTGTTTTTT.

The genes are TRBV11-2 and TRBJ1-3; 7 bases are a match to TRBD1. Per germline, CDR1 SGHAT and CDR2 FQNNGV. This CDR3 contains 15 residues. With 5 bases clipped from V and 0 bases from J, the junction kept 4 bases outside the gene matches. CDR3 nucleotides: TGTGCCAGCAGCACTGGGACAGTCTCTGGAAACACCATATATTTT. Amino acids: CASSTGTVSGNTIYF.

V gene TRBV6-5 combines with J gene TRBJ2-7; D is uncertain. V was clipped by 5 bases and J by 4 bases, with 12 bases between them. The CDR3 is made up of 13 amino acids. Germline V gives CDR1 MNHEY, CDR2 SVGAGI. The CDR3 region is CASSPTKRYEQYF. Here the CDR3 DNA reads TGTGCCAGCAGTCCAACCAAACGGTACGAGCAGTACTTC.

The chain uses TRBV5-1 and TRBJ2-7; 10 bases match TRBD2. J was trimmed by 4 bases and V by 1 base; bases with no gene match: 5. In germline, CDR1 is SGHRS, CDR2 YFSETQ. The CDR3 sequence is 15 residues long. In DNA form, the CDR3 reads TGCGCCAGCAGCTTGTCTAGCGGGGGCCTATACGAGCAGTACTTC. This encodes CASSLSSGGLYEQYF.

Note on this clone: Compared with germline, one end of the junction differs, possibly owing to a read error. The CDR3 DNA follows: TGTGCCAGCAGGGAAGCTCTCAATTCACCCCTCCACTTT. This gives the protein CASREALNSPLHF. This sequence joins TRBV6-1 and TRBJ1-6; D is unclear. Germline loops: CDR1 MNHNS, CDR2 SASEGT. The CDR3 runs 13 residues.

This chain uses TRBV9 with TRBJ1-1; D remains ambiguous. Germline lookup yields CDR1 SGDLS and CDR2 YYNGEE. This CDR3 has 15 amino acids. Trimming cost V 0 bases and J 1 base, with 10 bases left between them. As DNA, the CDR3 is TGTGCCAGCAGCGTAGGGGCGGGAACGAACACTGAAGCTTTCTTT. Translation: CASSVGAGTNTEAFF.

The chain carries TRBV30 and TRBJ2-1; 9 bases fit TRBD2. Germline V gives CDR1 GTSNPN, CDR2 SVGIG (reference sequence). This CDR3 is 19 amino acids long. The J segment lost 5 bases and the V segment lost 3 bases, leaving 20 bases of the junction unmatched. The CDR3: CAWRKGGGVFLVMNNEQFF. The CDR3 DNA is TGTGCCTGGAGGAAAGGCGGGGGGGTCTTTTTGGTCATGAACAATGAGCAGTTCTTC.

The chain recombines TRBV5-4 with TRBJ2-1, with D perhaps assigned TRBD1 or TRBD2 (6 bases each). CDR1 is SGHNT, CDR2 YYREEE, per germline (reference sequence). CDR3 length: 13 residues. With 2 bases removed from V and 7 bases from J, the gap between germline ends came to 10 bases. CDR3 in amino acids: CASSFGGQNEQFF. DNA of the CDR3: TGTGCCAGCAGCTTCGGGGGCCAGAATGAGCAGTTCTTC.

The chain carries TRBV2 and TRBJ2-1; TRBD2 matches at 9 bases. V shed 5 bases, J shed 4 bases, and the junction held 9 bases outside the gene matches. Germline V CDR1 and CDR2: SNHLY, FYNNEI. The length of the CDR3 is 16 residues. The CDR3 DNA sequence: TGTGCCAGCAGTTTTCGGGGACTAGCCGGATACAATGAGCAGTTCTTC. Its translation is CASSFRGLAGYNEQFF. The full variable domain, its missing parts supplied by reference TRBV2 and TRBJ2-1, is EPEVTQTPSHQVTQMGQEVILRCVPISNHLYFYWYRQILGQKVEFLVSFYNNEISEKSEIFDDQFSVERPDGSNFTLKIRSTKLEDSAMYFCASSFRGLAGYNEQFFGPGTRLTVL.

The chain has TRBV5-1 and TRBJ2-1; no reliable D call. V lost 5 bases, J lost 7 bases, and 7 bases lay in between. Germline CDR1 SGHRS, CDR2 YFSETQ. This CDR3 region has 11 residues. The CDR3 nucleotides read TGCGCCAGCAGAGCTAGTAATGAGCAGTTCTTC. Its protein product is CASRASNEQFF.

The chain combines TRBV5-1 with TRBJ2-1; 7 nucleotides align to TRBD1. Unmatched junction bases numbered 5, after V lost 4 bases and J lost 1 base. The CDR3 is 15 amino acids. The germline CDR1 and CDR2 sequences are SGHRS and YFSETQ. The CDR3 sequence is CASSPGTVSYNEQFF. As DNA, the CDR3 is TGCGCCAGCAGCCCCGGGACAGTTTCCTACAATGAGCAGTTCTTC.

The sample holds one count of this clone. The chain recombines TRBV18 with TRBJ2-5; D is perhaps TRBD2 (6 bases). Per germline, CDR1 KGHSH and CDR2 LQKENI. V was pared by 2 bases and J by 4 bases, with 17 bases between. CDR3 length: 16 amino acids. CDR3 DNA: TGTGCCAGCTCACCATTCCCACAGGAGGGGAGAGAGACCCAGTACTTC. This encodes CASSPFPQEGRETQYF.

The chain's CDR3 is CASSYSGTSGGYTF. The CDR3 bases are TGTGCCAGCAGTTATTCCGGGACAAGCGGCGGCTACACCTTC. The V gene is TRBV7-9, the J gene TRBJ1-2; D perhaps matches TRBD1 (6 bases). Germline values: CDR1 SEHNR, CDR2 FQNEAQ (reference sequence). The CDR3 contains 14 residues. Trimming removed 6 bases at V and 8 bases at J, with 19 bases between.

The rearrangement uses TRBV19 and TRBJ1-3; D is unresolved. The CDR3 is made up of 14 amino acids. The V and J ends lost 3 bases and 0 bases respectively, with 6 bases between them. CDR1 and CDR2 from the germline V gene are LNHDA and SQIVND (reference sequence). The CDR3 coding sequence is TGTGCCAGTAGTATCGAAGTCTCTGGAAACACCATATATTTT. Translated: CASSIEVSGNTIYF.

CDR3 amino acids: CASSDVGDGELFF. In DNA form, the CDR3 reads TGTGCCAGCAGTGATGTAGGGGACGGGGAGCTGTTTTTT. The gene calls are TRBV6-1 and TRBJ2-2; perhaps TRBD1 as D (5 bases). V dropped 3 bases and J dropped 7 bases, with 9 bases sitting between them. Germline V lookup: CDR1 MNHNS, CDR2 SASEGT. The CDR3 loop spans 13 amino acids.

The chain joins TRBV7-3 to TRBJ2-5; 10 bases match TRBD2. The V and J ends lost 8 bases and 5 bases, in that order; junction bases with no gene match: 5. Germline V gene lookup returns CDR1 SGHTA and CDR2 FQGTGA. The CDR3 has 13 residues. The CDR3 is CASGAGGKETQYF. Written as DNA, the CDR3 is TGTGCCAGCGGAGCGGGGGGGAAGGAGACCCAGTACTTC. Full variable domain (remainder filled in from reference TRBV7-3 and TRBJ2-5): GAGVSQTPSNKVTEKGKYVELRCDPISGHTALYWYRQSLGQGPEFLIYFQGTGAADDSGLPNDRFFAVRPEGSVSTLKIQRTERGDSAVYLCASGAGGKETQYFGPGTRLLVL.

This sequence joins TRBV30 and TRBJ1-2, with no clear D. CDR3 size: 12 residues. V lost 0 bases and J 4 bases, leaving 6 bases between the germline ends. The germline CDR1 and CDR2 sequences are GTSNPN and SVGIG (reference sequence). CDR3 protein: CAWSVGGYGYTF. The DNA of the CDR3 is TGTGCCTGGAGTGTAGGCGGCTATGGCTACACCTTC.

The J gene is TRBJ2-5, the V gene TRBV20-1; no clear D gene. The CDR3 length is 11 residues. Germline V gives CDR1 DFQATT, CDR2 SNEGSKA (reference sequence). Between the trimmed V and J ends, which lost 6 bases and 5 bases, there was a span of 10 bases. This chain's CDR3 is CSAYGWETQYF. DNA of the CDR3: TGCAGTGCCTACGGGTGGGAGACCCAGTACTTC.

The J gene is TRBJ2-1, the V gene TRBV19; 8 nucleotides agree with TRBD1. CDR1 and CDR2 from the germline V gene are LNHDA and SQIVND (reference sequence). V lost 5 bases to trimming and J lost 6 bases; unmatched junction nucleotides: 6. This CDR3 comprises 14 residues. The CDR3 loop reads CASSQQGVGNEQFF. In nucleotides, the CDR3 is TGTGCCAGTAGTCAACAGGGGGTCGGCAATGAGCAGTTCTTC.

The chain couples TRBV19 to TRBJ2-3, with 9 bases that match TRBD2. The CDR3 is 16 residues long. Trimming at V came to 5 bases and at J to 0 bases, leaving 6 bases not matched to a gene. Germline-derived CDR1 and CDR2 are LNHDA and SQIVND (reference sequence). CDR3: CASSFSGGTSTDTQYF. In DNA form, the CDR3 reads TGTGCCAGTAGTTTCAGCGGGGGGACTAGCACAGATACGCAGTATTTT.